What follows are 29 T cell receptor beta chains derived from one specimen sequenced in a study of T cells in narcolepsy. The assay was immunoSEQ multiplex PCR, and TCRdb's table has in-frame clones only and misses some. The sample lists about 21,000 clones, about 91% occurring once. Sequenced material: CD45RA- memory CD4+ T cells from PBMCs. All receptors come from a human donor with narcolepsy.

V gene TRBV18 combines with J gene TRBJ1-1; D gene ambiguous. Germline loops: CDR1 KGHSH, CDR2 LQKENI. Trimming stripped 4 bases from V and 1 base from J, with 13 bases between. This CDR3 comprises 15 residues. The DNA for the CDR3 is TGTGCCAGCTCACAGTCAGCCCAAAGGAACACTGAAGCTTTCTTT. Its protein product is CASSQSAQRNTEAFF.

The chain has TRBV29-1 and TRBJ2-7, with 14 bases that match TRBD2. Trimming cost V 6 bases and J 5 bases; bases outside gene matches: 9. Germline V gene data show CDR1 as SQVTM and CDR2 as ANQGSEA. The CDR3 contains 15 residues. CDR3 nucleotides: TGCAGCGTCCGAGGGACTAGCGGGAGAGCCGACGAGCAGTACTTC. Protein sequence: CSVRGTSGRADEQYF.

This chain connects TRBV5-6 to TRBJ2-6; 12 bases are shared with TRBD1. V was pared by 3 bases and J by 0 bases, with 4 bases of the junction left unmatched. The CDR3 covers 18 residues. CDR1 and CDR2 (germline): SGHDT, YYEEEE. The CDR3 DNA follows: TGTGCCAGCAGCTGGGACAGGGGGCCCTTCTCTGGGGCCAACGTCCTGACTTTC. It is translated as CASSWDRGPFSGANVLTF. The whole variable domain, remainder taken from reference TRBV5-6 and TRBJ2-6, is DAGVTQSPTHLIKTRGQQVTLRCSPKSGHDTVSWYQQALGQGPQFIFQYYEEEERQRGNFPDRFSGHQFPNYSSELNVNALLLGDSALYLCASSWDRGPFSGANVLTFGAGSRLTVL.

This chain joins TRBV7-2 and TRBJ2-7; D is unresolved. The CDR3 covers 12 residues. The V and J ends lost 3 bases and 4 bases respectively, with 7 bases between them. Germline V gene data show CDR1 as SGHTA and CDR2 as FQGNSA. Here the CDR3 reads CASSFSRYEQYF. The CDR3 DNA follows: TGTGCCAGCAGCTTCTCGAGGTACGAGCAGTACTTC.

In DNA, the CDR3 is TGTGCCAGCAGCTTTTGGGGATTACGAGAGACCCAGTACTTC. This sequence encodes CASSFWGLRETQYF. The chain is built from TRBV5-6 and TRBJ2-5; unclear D gene. This CDR3 is 14 amino acids long. Trimming stripped 2 bases from V and 4 bases from J, with 12 bases between. Germline-derived CDR1 and CDR2 are SGHDT and YYEEEE.

The V call is TRBV5-1, the J call TRBJ2-7, with 9 bases fitting TRBD1. Germline CDR1 is SGHRS and CDR2 is YFSETQ. The CDR3 is 14 residues long. V shed 1 base, J shed 3 bases, and the junction held 2 bases outside the gene matches. CDR3 coding DNA: TGCGCCAGCAGCTTGACAGGGGGCAACTACGAGCAGTACTTC. Its protein product is CASSLTGGNYEQYF.

The chain has TRBV6-5 and TRBJ1-1, with D unresolved. V lost 2 bases to trimming and J lost 1 base, with 5 bases between them. The germline V gene encodes CDR1 MNHEY and CDR2 SVGAGI. The CDR3 sequence is 13 residues long. CDR3 coding DNA: TGTGCCAGCAGTTACGGCAGGAACACTGAAGCTTTCTTT. Translated: CASSYGRNTEAFF.

This chain joins TRBV19 and TRBJ2-3; 8 positions match TRBD1. In germline, CDR1 is LNHDA, CDR2 SQIVND (reference sequence). The CDR3 contains 14 residues. V dropped 6 bases and J dropped 5; count of bases not matched to a gene: 7. This CDR3 reads CASSKQGAQDTQYF. The CDR3 DNA reads as TGTGCCAGTAGCAAGCAGGGGGCGCAAGATACGCAGTATTTT.

The chain employs TRBV30 and TRBJ1-4; D is uncertain. V gave up 1 base and J gave up 3 bases, with 6 bases separating them. CDR3 length: 13 amino acids. Germline V gene sequence: CDR1 GTSNPN, CDR2 SVGIG (reference sequence). The CDR3 loop reads CAWSESPNEKLFF. The DNA of the CDR3 is TGTGCCTGGAGTGAAAGTCCTAATGAAAAACTGTTTTTT. Full variable domain (outside the CDR3, taken from reference TRBV30 and TRBJ1-4): SQTIHQWPATLVQPVGSPLSLECTVEGTSNPNLYWYRQAAGRGLQLLFYSVGIGQISSEVPQNLSASRPQDRQFILSSKKLLLSDSGFYLCAWSESPNEKLFFGSGTQLSVL.

This clone was picked up a small number of times. The V call is TRBV7-6, the J call TRBJ1-3; 8 positions agree with TRBD1. The CDR3 is 15 residues long. Per germline, CDR1 SGHVS and CDR2 FNYEAQ. Unmatched junction bases numbered 5, after V lost 5 bases and J lost 2 bases. The CDR3 here is CASSRTGNTGNTIYF. Written as DNA, the CDR3 is TGTGCCAGCAGCAGGACAGGGAATACTGGAAACACCATATATTTT.

This chain uses TRBV6-5 with TRBJ2-7; TRBD1 matches at 7 bases. Germline V lookup: CDR1 MNHEY, CDR2 SVGAGI. With V trimmed by 6 bases and J by 3 bases, 11 bases remained unmatched. The CDR3 is 15 residues long. The CDR3 loop is CASSPLWDSLYEQYF. Written as DNA, the CDR3 is TGTGCCAGCAGCCCCCTTTGGGACAGTCTCTACGAGCAGTACTTC.

The chain links TRBV5-6 to TRBJ1-4; the D gene is possibly TRBD1 (6 bases). The CDR3 has 15 residues. The ends were cut back, 2 bases at V and 5 bases at J, with 13 bases in the middle. Germline CDR1 reads SGHDT; CDR2 reads YYEEEE. The CDR3 protein is CASSFTGLGNEKLFF. The CDR3 DNA reads as TGTGCCAGCAGCTTCACAGGGTTAGGGAATGAAAAACTGTTTTTT.

On this clone: The junction does not match germline at one end; this may be a read error. J is TRBJ1-4 and V is TRBV2, with a possible D match to TRBD1 (6 bases). The germline gives CDR1 SNHLY, CDR2 FYNNEI. This CDR3 contains 13 residues. In nucleotides, the CDR3 is TGTGCCAGCAGTGTCTTGCTTGGACAGAATACTCTTTTT. Translated, it gives CASSVLLGQNTLF.

This rearrangement joins TRBV2 to TRBJ2-7; D not resolved. The CDR3 contains 14 residues. The V and J ends lost 6 bases and 0 bases respectively, with 12 bases between them. Germline lookup yields CDR1 SNHLY and CDR2 FYNNEI. In DNA form, the CDR3 reads TGTGCCAGCAGACGAAATACTAACTCCTACGAGCAGTACTTC. Residues: CASRRNTNSYEQYF.

This clone was observed a single time. This chain connects TRBV7-9 to TRBJ2-3; D is perhaps TRBD2 (6 bases). Between the trimmed V and J ends, which lost 2 bases and 3 bases, there was a span of 15 bases. Germline values: CDR1 SEHNR, CDR2 FQNEAQ (reference sequence). The CDR3 runs to 16 residues. The DNA of the CDR3 is TGTGCCAGCAGCTTAAGCTCGGGACTCATTACAGATACGCAGTATTTT. It yields the protein CASSLSSGLITDTQYF.

The V call is TRBV18, the J call TRBJ2-3, with D perhaps matching TRBD2 (5 bases). Between the trimmed V and J ends, which lost 0 bases and 0 bases, there was a span of 7 bases. Per germline, CDR1 KGHSH and CDR2 LQKENI. This CDR3 is built from 15 residues. In nucleotides, the CDR3 is TGTGCCAGCTCACCACCGTCGGGGAGCACAGATACGCAGTATTTT. It translates to CASSPPSGSTDTQYF.

The sample holds one count of this clone. The J gene is TRBJ2-7, the V gene TRBV4-1; the D is unclear. V was shortened by 4 bases and J by 0 bases, with 10 bases between the two germline ends. Germline assignment: CDR1 MGHRA and CDR2 YSYEKL. There are 14 residues in the CDR3. The CDR3 nucleotides read TGCGCCAGCAGCCCCGACGTAACCTCCTACGAGCAGTACTTC. This sequence encodes CASSPDVTSYEQYF.

As to this clone: One end of the junction does not line up with germline, which may come from a read error. The gene calls are TRBV7-7 and TRBJ2-3, with 9 positions matching TRBD2. This CDR3 region has 15 residues. Germline CDR1 is SSHAT and CDR2 is FNYEAQ (reference sequence). The CDR3 sequence: CASSLVAGGRDTQYF. The CDR3 bases are TGTGCTAGCAGCTTAGTGGCGGGAGGGCGAGATACGCAGTATTTT.

This chain uses TRBV11-2 with TRBJ1-1, with D perhaps matching TRBD1 (6 bases). Deletions cut 5 bases from V and 8 bases from J, with 18 bases between. Germline CDR1 reads SGHAT; CDR2 reads FQNNGV. The CDR3 contains 14 residues. The CDR3 DNA reads TGTGCCAGCAGCCCTATCACAGGGATCCCCGAAGCTTTCTTT. Protein product: CASSPITGIPEAFF.

The chain combines TRBV5-6 with TRBJ2-7; D gene unclear. V shed 5 bases and J shed 0 bases, with 15 bases lying between them. This CDR3 contains 15 residues. Per germline, CDR1 SGHDT and CDR2 YYEEEE. The CDR3 loop reads CASRRSPIGSYEQYF. DNA for the CDR3: TGTGCCAGCAGACGATCCCCCATTGGCTCCTACGAGCAGTACTTC. Using reference TRBV5-6 and TRBJ2-7 for the parts outside the CDR3, the full variable domain is DAGVTQSPTHLIKTRGQQVTLRCSPKSGHDTVSWYQQALGQGPQFIFQYYEEEERQRGNFPDRFSGHQFPNYSSELNVNALLLGDSALYLCASRRSPIGSYEQYFGPGTRLTVT.

CDR3 DNA: TGTGCCTGGAGTGGCCCTGGCCTCTATGGCTACACCTTC. Its translation: CAWSGPGLYGYTF. The chain links TRBV30 to TRBJ1-2, with D unresolved. Germline V gene sequence: CDR1 GTSNPN, CDR2 SVGIG (reference sequence). The germline V and J ends were trimmed by 1 base and 4 bases, with 10 bases remaining between them. The CDR3 is 13 residues long.

The chain couples TRBV30 to TRBJ1-5, with D perhaps matching TRBD1 (6 bases). The CDR3 length is 14 residues. The germline gives CDR1 GTSNPN, CDR2 SVGIG (reference sequence). V gave up 5 bases and J gave up 7 bases, with 18 bases separating them. The CDR3 here is CAWGDVGRGQPQHF. Here the CDR3 DNA reads TGTGCCTGGGGAGACGTGGGGAGGGGGCAGCCCCAGCATTTT. The full variable domain, its missing parts supplied by reference TRBV30 and TRBJ1-5, is SQTIHQWPATLVQPVGSPLSLECTVEGTSNPNLYWYRQAAGRGLQLLFYSVGIGQISSEVPQNLSASRPQDRQFILSSKKLLLSDSGFYLCAWGDVGRGQPQHFGDGTRLSIL.

CDR3 loop: CASSLTGSSGNTIYF. The CDR3 DNA sequence: TGTGCCAGCAGTTTAACAGGCTCCTCTGGAAACACCATATATTTT. This rearrangement joins TRBV6-5 to TRBJ1-3, with a possible D match to TRBD1 (5 bases). The V end was cut by 4 bases, the J end by 0 bases, with 10 bases between. The CDR3 has 15 residues. From germline, CDR1 is MNHEY and CDR2 SVGAGI.

The chain joins TRBV15 to TRBJ2-2; 10 positions match TRBD1. The CDR3 is made up of 16 amino acids. After removal of 7 bases from V and 0 bases from J, the junction contained 5 bases not matched to a gene. Germline CDR1 reads LNHNV; CDR2 reads YYDKDF (reference sequence). CDR3 protein: CATNPGQGANTGELFF. As DNA, the CDR3 is TGTGCCACCAACCCTGGACAGGGGGCGAACACCGGGGAGCTGTTTTTT.

The rearrangement uses TRBV19 and TRBJ1-2; D is possibly TRBD1 (6 bases). The germline V and J ends were trimmed by 4 bases and 6 bases, with 12 bases remaining between them. There are 13 residues in the CDR3. The germline CDR1 and CDR2 sequences are LNHDA and SQIVND (reference sequence). CDR3 nucleotide sequence: TGTGCCAGTAGTACCACGAGGGGGGATGGCTACACCTTC. Its protein product is CASSTTRGDGYTF.

V and J are TRBV18 and TRBJ2-7; 10 bases fit TRBD2. Germline V gene sequence: CDR1 KGHSH, CDR2 LQKENI. V was pared by 4 bases and J by 4 bases, with 7 bases of the junction left unmatched. CDR3 length: 15 amino acids. The CDR3 spells CASSRTGTSAYEQYF. The CDR3, as DNA: TGTGCCAGCTCACGGACGGGGACTAGCGCTTACGAGCAGTACTTC.

This chain joins TRBV7-2 and TRBJ2-2; D not resolved. This CDR3 is built from 15 residues. The germline V gene encodes CDR1 SGHTA and CDR2 FQGNSA. The germline V and J ends were trimmed by 1 base and 6 bases, with 12 bases remaining between them. The CDR3 nucleotides are TGTGCCAGCAGCTTAGTAGACCCCCGGGCCGGGGAGCTGTTTTTT. This gives the protein CASSLVDPRAGELFF.

The chain couples TRBV18 to TRBJ2-5; D gene uncertain. There are 13 residues in the CDR3. Deletions cut 5 bases from V and 5 bases from J, with 12 bases between. In germline, CDR1 is KGHSH, CDR2 LQKENI. CDR3 DNA: TGTGCCAGCTCAACGGCGGTCGGGGAGACCCAGTACTTC. Its translation is CASSTAVGETQYF. Supplemented by reference TRBV18 and TRBJ2-5, the full variable domain reads NAGVMQNPRHLVRRRGQEARLRCSPMKGHSHVYWYRQLPEEGLKFMVYLQKENIIDESGMPKERFSAEFPKEGPSILRIQQVVRGDSAAYFCASSTAVGETQYFGPGTRLLVL.

This clone appeared once. The CDR3 reads CASSQGETRTAYYGYTF. CDR3 nucleotide sequence: TGTGCCAGCAGCCAGGGGGAAACACGGACGGCATACTATGGCTACACCTTC. The chain is built from TRBV5-4 and TRBJ1-2; 7 bases are a match to TRBD1. Unmatched junction bases numbered 15, after V lost 4 bases and J lost 3 bases. CDR1 and CDR2 (germline): SGHNT, YYREEE (reference sequence). This CDR3 contains 17 residues.